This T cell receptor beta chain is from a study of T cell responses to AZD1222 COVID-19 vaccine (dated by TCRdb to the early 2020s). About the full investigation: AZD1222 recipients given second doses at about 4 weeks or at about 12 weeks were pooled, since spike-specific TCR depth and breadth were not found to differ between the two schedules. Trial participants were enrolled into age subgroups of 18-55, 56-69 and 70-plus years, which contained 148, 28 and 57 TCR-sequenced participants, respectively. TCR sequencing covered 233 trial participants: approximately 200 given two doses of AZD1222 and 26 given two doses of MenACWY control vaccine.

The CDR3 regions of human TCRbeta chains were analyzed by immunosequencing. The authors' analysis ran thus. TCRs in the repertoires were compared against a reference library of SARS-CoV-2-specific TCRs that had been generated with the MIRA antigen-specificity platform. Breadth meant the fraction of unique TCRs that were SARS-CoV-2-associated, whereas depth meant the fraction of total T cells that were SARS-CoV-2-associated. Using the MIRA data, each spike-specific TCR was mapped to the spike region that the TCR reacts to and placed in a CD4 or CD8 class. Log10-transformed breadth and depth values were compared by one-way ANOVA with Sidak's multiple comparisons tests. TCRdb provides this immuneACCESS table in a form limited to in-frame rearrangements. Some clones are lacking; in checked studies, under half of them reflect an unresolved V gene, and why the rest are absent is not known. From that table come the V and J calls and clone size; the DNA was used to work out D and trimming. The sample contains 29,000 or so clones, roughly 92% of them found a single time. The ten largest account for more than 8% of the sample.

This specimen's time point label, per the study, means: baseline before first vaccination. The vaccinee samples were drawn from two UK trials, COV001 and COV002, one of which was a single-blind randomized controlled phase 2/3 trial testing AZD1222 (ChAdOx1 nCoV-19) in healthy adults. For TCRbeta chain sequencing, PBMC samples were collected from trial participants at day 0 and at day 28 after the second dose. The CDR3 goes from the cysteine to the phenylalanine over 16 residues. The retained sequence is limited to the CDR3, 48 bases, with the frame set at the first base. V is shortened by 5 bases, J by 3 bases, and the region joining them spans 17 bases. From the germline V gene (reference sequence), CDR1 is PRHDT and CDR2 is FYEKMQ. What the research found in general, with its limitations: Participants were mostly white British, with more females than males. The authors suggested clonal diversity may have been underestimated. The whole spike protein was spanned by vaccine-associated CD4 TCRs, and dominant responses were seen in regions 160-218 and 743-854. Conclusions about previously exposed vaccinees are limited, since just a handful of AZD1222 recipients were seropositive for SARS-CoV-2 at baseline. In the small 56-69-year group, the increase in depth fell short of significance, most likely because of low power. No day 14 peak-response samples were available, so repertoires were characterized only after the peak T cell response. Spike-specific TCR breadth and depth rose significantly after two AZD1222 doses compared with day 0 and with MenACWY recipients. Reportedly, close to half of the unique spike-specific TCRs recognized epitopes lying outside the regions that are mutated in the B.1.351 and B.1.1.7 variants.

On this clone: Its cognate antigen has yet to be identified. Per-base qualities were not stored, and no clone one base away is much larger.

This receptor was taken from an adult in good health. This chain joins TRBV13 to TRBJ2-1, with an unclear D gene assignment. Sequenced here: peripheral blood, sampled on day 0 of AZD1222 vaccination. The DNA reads TGTGCCAGCAGCCCACCATACAGTCCGAACTACAATGAGCAGTTCTTC. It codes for CASSPPYSPNYNEQFF.